The source of this T cell receptor beta chain is a study of HIV-infected patients and healthy controls (dated by TCRdb to the mid-2010s). Notes on this clonotype: The specificity of this receptor is unknown. No much larger clone exists at a distance of one base, and base qualities are not known.

The receptor library was made with 5' RACE. Instrument on record: Illumina MiSeq. Using fastp at Q25 and MiXCR, TCRdb reprocessed the public reads and kept productive beta chains. Rows with one shared CDR3 protein collapse into an entry with the most common genes and DNA. The sample table lists around 20,000 distinct CDR3 sequences, around a fifth of them with a count of one. 33% of the sample is taken by the ten largest. The CDR3 runs 13 amino acids, cysteine and phenylalanine included. The only DNA kept is the CDR3, 39 bases in frame from the first base. V and J are truncated by 2 bases and 3 bases respectively, leaving an intervening sequence of 8 bases. CDR1 is given as SEHNR and CDR2 as FQNEAQ, both from the germline V gene (reference sequence).

The sequence was collected from a human donor in good health. This receptor chain uses TRBV7-9 and TRBJ2-7; no D gene call is confident. The sample consisted of CD8+ T cells from blood. The CDR3 corresponds to CASSLTGFYEQYF. Read as DNA, the sequence is TGTGCCAGCAGCTTAACCGGGTTCTACGAGCAGTACTTC.